The 27 T cell receptor beta chains given below trace back to one sample, sequenced in a study of OX40 agonist ivuxolimab in advanced cancers. The library relied on the immunoSEQ multiplex PCR assay. Imported from immuneACCESS, the table was reduced by TCRdb to in-frame sequences with V and J called. These copies leave out some clones; in studies compared against another copy, an unresolved V gene accounts for under half, and the cause of the remainder is not known. The sample includes around 150,000 clones, with 85% to 95% observed a single time. The ten largest clones take up approximately 0.32% of the sample. Source: CD4+ or CD8+ T cells sorted from blood, taken in a trial of the OX40 agonist ivuxolimab. Receptors were obtained from an adult with an advanced solid tumor such as melanoma, head and neck, liver or kidney cancer.

This chain connects TRBV18 to TRBJ1-4; no definite D call. The CDR3 loop spans 16 amino acids. The germline gives CDR1 KGHSH, CDR2 LQKENI. Trimming pared 1 base from V and 3 bases from J, leaving 12 bases between. DNA of the CDR3: TGTGCCAGCTCACCACAAAGTTCGGCCGCTAATGAAAAACTGTTTTTT. Encoded protein: CASSPQSSAANEKLFF.

The gene calls are TRBV7-2 and TRBJ2-3, with 10 bases aligning to TRBD2. CDR3 length equals 18 residues. Looked up from germline, CDR1 is SGHTA and CDR2 is FQGNSA. The J segment lost 1 base and the V segment lost 5 bases, leaving 12 bases of the junction unmatched. The CDR3 is CASSLYSGGPGGTDTQYF. Written as DNA, the CDR3 is TGTGCCAGCAGCCTCTATAGCGGGGGGCCCGGAGGCACAGATACGCAGTATTTT.

The chain joins TRBV15 to TRBJ2-7; D is undetermined. Between the trimmed V and J ends, which lost 0 bases and 4 bases, there was a span of 7 bases. This CDR3 contains 13 residues. The germline CDR1 and CDR2 sequences are LNHNV and YYDKDF (reference sequence). The CDR3 here is CATSRDTEYEQYF. The CDR3 DNA follows: TGTGCCACCAGCAGAGATACAGAGTACGAGCAGTACTTC.

The J gene is TRBJ2-1, the V gene TRBV19; possible D gene TRBD1, 6 bases. CDR3 length: 14 residues. The germline CDR1 and CDR2 sequences are LNHDA and SQIVND (reference sequence). Trimming left V 8 bases short and J 5 bases short, with 16 bases between. CDR3 residues: CASRYGQRDNEQFF. DNA of the CDR3: TGTGCCAGTCGGTACGGACAGAGGGACAATGAGCAGTTCTTC.

This clone was seen a single time. The chain uses TRBV9 and TRBJ1-2; 10 nucleotides line up with TRBD1. CDR1 is SGDLS, CDR2 YYNGEE, per germline. The CDR3 consists of 16 residues. V gave up 2 bases and J gave up 2 bases; unmatched junction bases: 6. This CDR3 is CASSVAPGQGNYGYTF. In nucleotides, the CDR3 is TGTGCCAGCAGCGTGGCGCCGGGACAGGGGAACTATGGCTACACCTTC.

The chain carries TRBV18 and TRBJ2-7; 7 bases align to TRBD1. Germline CDR1 KGHSH, CDR2 LQKENI. The J segment lost 5 bases and the V segment lost 2 bases, leaving 6 bases of the junction unmatched. This CDR3 comprises 14 residues. The CDR3 here is CASSPATGMDEQYF. The DNA of the CDR3 is TGTGCCAGCTCACCAGCGACAGGGATGGACGAGCAGTACTTC.

The rearrangement joins TRBV5-1 to TRBJ1-1; no definite D call. V was cut by 0 bases and J by 1 base, with 7 bases left in between. Germline V CDR1 and CDR2: SGHRS, YFSETQ. The CDR3 sequence is 14 residues long. The CDR3 nucleotides read TGCGCCAGCAGCTTGGCACAGCCGAACACTGAAGCTTTCTTT. This encodes CASSLAQPNTEAFF.

This clone was detected only a few times. The gene calls are TRBV18 and TRBJ1-5, with a possible D match to TRBD1 (6 bases). This CDR3 is 14 amino acids long. Trimming took 5 bases from V and 7 from J, leaving 15 bases between them. Germline V gives CDR1 KGHSH, CDR2 LQKENI. CDR3 loop: CASSFTGREQPQHF. CDR3 sequence (DNA): TGTGCCAGCTCATTCACAGGGCGGGAACAGCCCCAGCATTTT.

This rearrangement joins TRBV28 to TRBJ1-4; 8 bases line up with TRBD1. Germline-derived CDR1 and CDR2 are MDHEN and SYDVKM. With V trimmed by 7 bases and J by 6 bases, 4 bases remained unmatched. This CDR3 has 13 residues. The CDR3 here is CASNYRGDEKLFF. DNA of the CDR3: TGTGCCAGCAACTACAGGGGGGATGAAAAACTGTTTTTT. The complete variable domain, with remaining parts taken from reference TRBV28 and TRBJ1-4, reads DVKVTQSSRYLVKRTGEKVFLECVQDMDHENMFWYRQDPGLGLRLIYFSYDVKMKEKGDIPEGYSVSREKKERFSLILESASTNQTSMYLCASNYRGDEKLFFGSGTQLSVL.

The V call is TRBV28, the J call TRBJ2-1, with D hard to call. Trimming left V 7 bases short and J 8 bases short, with 9 bases between. There are 11 residues in the CDR3. Germline CDR1 is MDHEN and CDR2 is SYDVKM. The CDR3 nucleotides read TGTGCCAGCATTGGGTGGGATGAGCAGTTCTTC. Encoded protein: CASIGWDEQFF.

This clone was detected a few times. J is TRBJ1-6 and V is TRBV6-1; D gene ambiguous. Germline V gene data show CDR1 as MNHNS and CDR2 as SASEGT. The CDR3 loop spans 15 amino acids. V lost 1 base, J lost 7 bases, and 11 bases lay in between. The CDR3 DNA sequence: TGTGCCAGCAGTGAAGGGGCAGGTCAAAATTCACCCCTCCACTTT. Its protein is CASSEGAGQNSPLHF.

The chain combines TRBV5-1 with TRBJ1-2, with a tentative D call TRBD1 (5 bases). Germline V gives CDR1 SGHRS, CDR2 YFSETQ. CDR3 length: 15 amino acids. Trimming shortened V by 0 bases and J by 7 bases, and 16 bases separated the two germline ends. CDR3 in DNA: TGCGCCAGCAGCTTGGTCGACAGCCGCGGAGGTGGCTACACCTTC. Its protein is CASSLVDSRGGGYTF.

The CDR3 spells CASSPFAGLTQETQYF. Here the CDR3 DNA reads TGTGCCAGCAGCCCCTTCGCCGGACTAACCCAAGAGACCCAGTACTTC. V usage is TRBV7-6 and J usage is TRBJ2-5, with a possible D match to TRBD2 (6 bases). Germline V lookup: CDR1 SGHVS, CDR2 FNYEAQ. V was pared by 5 bases and J by 1 base, with 17 bases between. The CDR3 runs 16 residues.

The chain employs TRBV5-1 and TRBJ2-1, with D perhaps given as TRBD1 or TRBD2 (7 bases each). CDR1 and CDR2 from the germline V gene are SGHRS and YFSETQ. This CDR3 region has 16 residues. V lost 2 bases to trimming and J lost 5 bases, with 17 bases between them. The CDR3 protein is CASSFTGRGRNNEQFF. In nucleotides, the CDR3 is TGCGCCAGCAGCTTCACGGGGAGGGGGCGAAACAATGAGCAGTTCTTC.

The CDR3 sequence is CASSFSLAAYEQYF. The CDR3 region has the DNA TGTGCCAGCAGCTTCTCACTAGCGGCCTACGAGCAGTACTTC. The gene calls are TRBV7-2 and TRBJ2-7; 8 bases map to TRBD2. The junction had 3 bases not matched to a gene; V was cut back by 3 bases and J by 2 bases. Per the germline V gene, CDR1 is SGHTA and CDR2 is FQGNSA. The CDR3 length is 14 residues.

V and J are TRBV4-2 and TRBJ2-7; no firm D call. Germline CDR1 LGHNA, CDR2 YNFKEQ. The CDR3 is made up of 15 amino acids. The V end lost 2 bases, the J end lost 2 bases, and 13 bases lay between the germline ends. The CDR3, as DNA: TGTGCCAGCAGCCAACAGCGTTTCCAAGCCTACGAGCAGTACTTC. This translates into CASSQQRFQAYEQYF.

The chain has TRBV19 and TRBJ1-2; the match to TRBD1 covers 7 bases. The CDR3 is made up of 15 amino acids. V was clipped by 5 bases and J by 6 bases; unmatched bases: 12. Germline V CDR1 and CDR2: LNHDA, SQIVND (reference sequence). The CDR3 DNA reads TGTGCCAGTAGTTCGACAGGGCGCCGCCATCATGGCTACACCTTC. This gives the protein CASSSTGRRHHGYTF. Combining the CDR3 with reference TRBV19 and TRBJ1-2 gives the whole variable domain DGGITQSPKYLFRKEGQNVTLSCEQNLNHDAMYWYRQDPGQGLRLIYYSQIVNDFQKGDIAEGYSVSREKKESFPLTVTSAQKNPTAFYLCASSSTGRRHHGYTFGSGTRLTVV.

J is TRBJ2-7 and V is TRBV18; D gene uncertain. This CDR3 is 13 amino acids long. The V gene's germline CDR1 is KGHSH and CDR2 LQKENI. Deletions cut 5 bases from V and 6 bases from J, with 14 bases between. The CDR3 region is CASSSLGQVEQYF. CDR3 DNA sequence: TGTGCCAGCTCATCCCTTGGCCAGGTCGAGCAGTACTTC.

J is TRBJ2-1 and V is TRBV7-9; 8 positions match TRBD2. From germline, CDR1 is SEHNR and CDR2 FQNEAQ (reference sequence). The CDR3 totals 15 residues. V gave up 2 bases and J gave up 9 bases; unmatched junction bases: 9. DNA for the CDR3: TGTGCCAGCAGCTTAAGGGGTAGCGGGACGGGTGAGCAGTTCTTC. This sequence encodes CASSLRGSGTGEQFF.

This clone was counted once. The rearrangement joins TRBV5-6 to TRBJ2-7; D remains unclear. CDR1 SGHDT and CDR2 YYEEEE come from the germline V gene. Trimming removed 1 base from V and 4 bases from J, with 9 bases in between. CDR3 size: 13 residues. The CDR3: CASSLRVAYEQYF. The CDR3 region has the DNA TGTGCCAGCAGCTTGAGGGTTGCGTACGAGCAGTACTTC.

The chain joins TRBV7-9 to TRBJ2-3; TRBD2 is a possible D gene (6 bases). The CDR3 length is 16 residues. Trimming cost V 5 bases and J 2 bases, with 17 bases left between them. The germline gives CDR1 SEHNR, CDR2 FQNEAQ (reference sequence). CDR3 in amino acids: CASSPRAGGVTDTQYF. The CDR3 DNA follows: TGTGCCAGCAGCCCCCGGGCGGGCGGGGTCACAGATACGCAGTATTTT.

The chain links TRBV18 to TRBJ1-2; D remains ambiguous. The CDR3 extends over 14 amino acids. CDR1 KGHSH and CDR2 LQKENI come from the germline V gene. V lost 2 bases and J lost 1, with 8 bases in between. The CDR3 region is CASSPTEGNYGYTF. CDR3 in DNA: TGTGCCAGCTCACCAACCGAGGGTAACTATGGCTACACCTTC. The entire variable domain, with the rest obtained from reference TRBV18 and TRBJ1-2, is as follows: NAGVMQNPRHLVRRRGQEARLRCSPMKGHSHVYWYRQLPEEGLKFMVYLQKENIIDESGMPKERFSAEFPKEGPSILRIQQVVRGDSAAYFCASSPTEGNYGYTFGSGTRLTVV.

The V and J genes are TRBV27 and TRBJ2-7; 8 bases match TRBD1. Per the germline V gene, CDR1 is MNHEY and CDR2 is SMNVEV (reference sequence). The junction had 10 bases not matched to a gene; V was cut back by 6 bases and J by 6 bases. This CDR3 is built from 14 residues. This CDR3 is CASSPGTGPAEQYF. The CDR3 DNA reads as TGTGCCAGCAGCCCCGGGACAGGCCCTGCCGAGCAGTACTTC.

The genes are TRBV19 and TRBJ2-7; a weak D match, TRBD2 (6 bases). This CDR3 has 14 amino acids. The germline V gene encodes CDR1 LNHDA and CDR2 SQIVND (reference sequence). With 1 base removed from V and 3 bases from J, the gap between germline ends came to 10 bases. The CDR3 here is CASSIGPSVYEQYF. The CDR3 DNA is TGTGCCAGTAGTATAGGACCTAGCGTCTACGAGCAGTACTTC. Filled out from reference TRBV19 and TRBJ2-7, the complete variable domain reads DGGITQSPKYLFRKEGQNVTLSCEQNLNHDAMYWYRQDPGQGLRLIYYSQIVNDFQKGDIAEGYSVSREKKESFPLTVTSAQKNPTAFYLCASSIGPSVYEQYFGPGTRLTVT.

V usage is TRBV5-8 and J usage is TRBJ2-1, with D possibly being TRBD1 (6 bases). The CDR3 totals 15 residues. The V gene lost 0 bases and the J gene lost 3 bases, with 10 bases spanning the gap. Germline CDR1 and CDR2: SGHTS and YDEGEE. The CDR3 sequence is CASSLAGVSYNEQFF. The CDR3, as DNA: TGTGCCAGCAGCTTGGCAGGGGTTAGCTACAATGAGCAGTTCTTC.

The rearrangement links TRBV4-3 to TRBJ2-5; TRBD1 aligns across 9 bases. The length of the CDR3 is 14 residues. Germline V gene sequence: CDR1 LGHNA, CDR2 YSLEER. Unmatched junction bases numbered 2, after V lost 1 base and J lost 5 bases. CDR3 sequence: CASSQGQGGETQYF. Here the CDR3 DNA reads TGCGCCAGCAGCCAAGGACAGGGGGGGGAGACCCAGTACTTC.

The gene calls are TRBV2 and TRBJ2-5; no firm D call. Looked up from germline, CDR1 is SNHLY and CDR2 is FYNNEI. CDR3 length equals 13 residues. Trimming removed 4 bases at V and 4 bases at J, with 10 bases between. The CDR3 DNA reads TGTGCCAGCAGTGGGGAAGGCGTAGAGACCCAGTACTTC. The encoded protein is CASSGEGVETQYF.